The 32 T cell receptor beta chains reported below all come from one sample, sequenced in a study of response to subunit inactivated influenza vaccine. MiXCR, applied by TCRdb to the RT-PCR reads, yields one record per CDR3 protein. The data show about 520,000 distinct CDR3 sequences, about 7.2% seen once. The material sequenced was PBMCs from blood, taken roughly 24 months after vaccination. The source of these receptors is a man aged 50 to 69 who received an inactivated influenza vaccine.

This clonotype was seen more than once but under ten times. The V gene is TRBV14, the J gene TRBJ2-7; D might be TRBD1 or TRBD2, each matching 5 bases. Germline values: CDR1 SGHDN, CDR2 FVKESK. This CDR3 comprises 15 residues. The V and J ends lost 2 bases and 4 bases respectively, with 15 bases between them. For the CDR3, the DNA is TGTGCCAGCAGCCAATCGGGGACGGCCCCATACGAGCAGTACTTC. Its protein is CASSQSGTAPYEQYF.

In its sample, this clonotype was seen a few times. This chain uses TRBV4-3 with TRBJ2-5; D remains ambiguous. CDR3 length: 13 residues. V lost 0 bases and J 5 bases, leaving 7 bases between the germline ends. Germline V gene sequence: CDR1 LGHNA, CDR2 YSLEER. The CDR3 protein is CASSQDGRETQYF. The CDR3 DNA is TGCGCCAGCAGCCAAGACGGAAGGGAGACCCAGTACTTC.

In regard to this clonotype: With a much larger clone just one base away, this may be a read error. The chain combines TRBV7-6 with TRBJ1-6; the match to TRBD1 covers 7 bases. This CDR3 contains 14 residues. The J segment lost 4 bases and the V segment lost 5 bases, leaving 2 bases of the junction unmatched. Germline V lookup: CDR1 SGHVS, CDR2 FNYEAQ. CDR3 sequence: CASSRGQYNSPLHF. The CDR3 bases are TGTGCCAGCAGCCGGGGACAGTATAATTCACCCCTCCACTTT. Full variable domain (remainder filled in from reference TRBV7-6 and TRBJ1-6): GAGVSQSPRYKVTKRGQDVALRCDPISGHVSLYWYRQALGQGPEFLTYFNYEAQQDKSGLPNDRFSAERPEGSISTLTIQRTEQRDSAMYRCASSRGQYNSPLHFGNGTRLTVT.

The gene calls are TRBV12-3 or TRBV12-4 and TRBJ2-1, with 9 nucleotides matching TRBD2. With V trimmed by 3 bases and J by 7 bases, 10 bases remained unmatched. The CDR3 has 16 residues. In DNA, the CDR3 is TGTGCCAGCAGTTTTCAGGCGGGAGGGTCTGGGAATGAGCAGTTCTTC. This codes for CASSFQAGGSGNEQFF.

The genes are TRBV3-1 and TRBJ2-5; the D gene is possibly TRBD2 (6 bases). CDR1 LGHDT and CDR2 YNNKEL come from the germline V gene (reference sequence). V lost 1 base and J 5 bases, leaving 17 bases between the germline ends. This CDR3 contains 16 residues. The DNA of the CDR3 is TGTGCCAGCAGCCAAGTGGGAGGAAAGATGCGGGAGACCCAGTACTTC. Its protein is CASSQVGGKMRETQYF.

In this sample, this clonotype turned up a few times. The V call is TRBV11-1, the J call TRBJ2-1; 10 bases match TRBD1. This CDR3 has 19 residues. The germline V gene encodes CDR1 SGHAT and CDR2 FQDESV (reference sequence). After removal of 2 bases from V and 9 bases from J, the junction contained 19 bases not matched to a gene. Written as DNA, the CDR3 is TGTGCCAGCAGCTTAAGTGGGGACAGGGGACCATCTCGTTCTGGTGAGCAGTTCTTC. Amino acids: CASSLSGDRGPSRSGEQFF.

This rearrangement joins TRBV20-1 to TRBJ2-7; 9 bases line up with TRBD1. The CDR3 is made up of 15 amino acids. The V segment lost 3 bases and the J segment 5 bases; nucleotides outside the gene matches: 11. CDR1 and CDR2 from the germline V gene are DFQATT and SNEGSKA (reference sequence). CDR3 DNA: TGCAGTGCTAGCCCCATGGGACAGGGCCACCACGAGCAGTACTTC. Translating gives CSASPMGQGHHEQYF.

This clonotype has a count of ten or more. The J gene is TRBJ1-2, the V gene TRBV6-6; 9 bases agree with TRBD1. V was clipped by 6 bases and J by 7 bases; unmatched bases: 6. The germline V gene has CDR1 MNHNY and CDR2 SVGAGI (reference sequence). The CDR3 covers 13 residues. The CDR3 region is CASRAGTGLGYTF. CDR3 nucleotides: TGTGCCAGCAGGGCCGGGACAGGGCTTGGCTACACCTTC.

A few counts support this clonotype. The chain is built from TRBV6-1 and TRBJ2-3; D is uncertain. CDR1 MNHNS and CDR2 SASEGT come from the germline V gene. Trimming took 4 bases from V and 1 from J, leaving 9 bases between them. This CDR3 has 14 residues. CDR3 DNA sequence: TGTGCCAGCAGTGCACCCGGTGGCACAGATACGCAGTATTTT. Translating it yields CASSAPGGTDTQYF.

This clonotype was detected a few times. This chain connects TRBV28 to TRBJ2-3; a weak D match, TRBD2 (5 bases). The CDR3 is 14 amino acids. The germline gives CDR1 MDHEN, CDR2 SYDVKM. The V end lost 4 bases, the J end lost 2 bases, and 10 bases lay between the germline ends. This CDR3 is CASSSPGTTDTQYF. CDR3 DNA: TGTGCCAGCAGTTCCCCGGGAACCACAGATACGCAGTATTTT.

V usage is TRBV12-3 or TRBV12-4 and J usage is TRBJ2-3, with TRBD2 matching over 12 bases. V shed 5 bases, J shed 1 base, and the junction held 7 bases outside the gene matches. The CDR3 runs 17 residues. Written as DNA, the CDR3 is TGTGCCAGCAGTCCAAGGACTAGCGGGGAGGGCACAGATACGCAGTATTTT. Residues: CASSPRTSGEGTDTQYF.

The chain carries TRBV20-1 and TRBJ2-7; 10 bases align to TRBD2. J was trimmed by 6 bases and V by 2 bases; bases with no gene match: 13. There are 16 residues in the CDR3. Per germline, CDR1 DFQATT and CDR2 SNEGSKA (reference sequence). Here the CDR3 DNA reads TGCAGTGCTAGAAGGAGGAGCGGGGGGGCCTCCGGCGAGCAGTACTTC. This encodes CSARRRSGGASGEQYF.

The chain has TRBV24-1 and TRBJ2-7, with 8 bases matching TRBD2. Trimming took 9 bases from V and 3 from J; bases not matched to a gene: 15. There are 16 residues in the CDR3. The germline V gene has CDR1 KGHDR and CDR2 SFDVKD. This chain's CDR3 is CATPSQFRGGSYEQYF. The CDR3 DNA follows: TGTGCCACCCCGAGCCAATTTCGCGGGGGGAGCTACGAGCAGTACTTC.

The chain carries TRBV2 and TRBJ2-6; D uncertain. Trimming took off 6 bases at V and 1 base at J, with 10 bases between the two ends. CDR3 length: 15 residues. Germline V gene data show CDR1 as SNHLY and CDR2 as FYNNEI. CDR3 in DNA: TGTGCCAGCAGCGAGGATTCTTCTGGGGCCAACGTCCTGACTTTC. It specifies CASSEDSSGANVLTF.

At least ten counts were recorded for this clonotype. CDR3 in DNA: TGTGCCAGCAGCCGGAGTGGCAATCAGCCCCAGCATTTT. Translating gives CASSRSGNQPQHF. The J gene is TRBJ1-5, the V gene TRBV7-2; D is unclear. Per the germline V gene, CDR1 is SGHTA and CDR2 is FQGNSA. CDR3 length: 13 residues. Between the trimmed V and J ends, which lost 5 bases and 2 bases, there was a span of 7 bases.

This clonotype was counted between two and nine times. V is TRBV10-3 and J is TRBJ2-6; D unclear. CDR3 length: 14 residues. The germline V gene has CDR1 ENHRY and CDR2 SYGVKD. The ends were cut back, 6 bases at V and 0 bases at J, with 6 bases in the middle. CDR3 region: CAIRESSGANVLTF. CDR3 bases: TGTGCCATCAGAGAGAGCTCTGGGGCCAACGTCCTGACTTTC.

The rearrangement uses TRBV29-1 and TRBJ1-1, with D unresolved. Germline V gene sequence: CDR1 SQVTM, CDR2 ANQGSEA. This CDR3 region has 13 residues. Trimming removed 2 bases from V and 4 bases from J, with 11 bases in between. The CDR3 loop is CSVESGLGTEAFF. The CDR3 nucleotides are TGCAGCGTTGAAAGTGGGCTTGGCACTGAAGCTTTCTTT.

In DNA, the CDR3 is TGTGCCAGCAGCAAAAGCGGGACTAGCGGGATTTCCTACGAGCAGTACTTC. It encodes CASSKSGTSGISYEQYF. This chain uses TRBV7-2 with TRBJ2-7; 13 positions match TRBD2. CDR1 and CDR2 (germline): SGHTA, FQGNSA. The trim removed 5 bases at V and 1 base at J, leaving 8 bases unmatched. This CDR3 has 17 residues.

This chain uses TRBV6-2 or TRBV6-3 with TRBJ2-5; 10 positions agree with TRBD1. The trim removed 2 bases at V and 4 bases at J, leaving 4 bases unmatched. Germline V lookup: CDR1 MNHEY, CDR2 SVGEGT. The CDR3 is made up of 15 amino acids. The chain's CDR3 is CASSYRDRGRETQYF. CDR3 nucleotides: TGTGCCAGCAGTTACCGGGACAGGGGACGAGAGACCCAGTACTTC.

This clonotype was counted only a few times. The chain couples TRBV5-1 to TRBJ1-2, with 11 bases lining up with TRBD1. The CDR3 spans 16 residues. V was pared by 4 bases and J by 4 bases, with 9 bases of the junction left unmatched. The V gene's germline CDR1 is SGHRS and CDR2 YFSETQ. CDR3 sequence reads: CASSSRTGGSSYGYTF. The CDR3 DNA follows: TGCGCCAGCAGCAGCCGGACAGGGGGCTCTAGCTATGGCTACACCTTC.

The J gene is TRBJ2-3, the V gene TRBV5-1; D gene unclear. The V end lost 0 bases, the J end lost 2 bases, and 10 bases lay between the germline ends. The germline V gene has CDR1 SGHRS and CDR2 YFSETQ. The CDR3 is made up of 15 amino acids. The DNA of the CDR3 is TGCGCCAGCAGCTTGGACCGGGCCAACACAGATACGCAGTATTTT. The encoded protein is CASSLDRANTDTQYF.

This clonotype showed up just a few times. The rearrangement uses TRBV5-1 and TRBJ1-5, with no clear D. This CDR3 comprises 14 residues. Deletions cut 7 bases from V and 5 bases from J, with 16 bases between. CDR1 and CDR2 (germline): SGHRS, YFSETQ. CDR3 protein: CASAVDGLDQPQHF. The DNA of the CDR3 is TGCGCCAGCGCTGTGGATGGGCTGGATCAGCCCCAGCATTTT.

V gene TRBV20-1 combines with J gene TRBJ2-4, with no clear D. The V end was cut by 3 bases, the J end by 6 bases, with 6 bases between. The CDR3 sequence is 11 residues long. Germline values: CDR1 DFQATT, CDR2 SNEGSKA (reference sequence). The CDR3 loop reads CSARFINIQYF. CDR3 coding DNA: TGCAGTGCTAGGTTTATAAACATTCAGTACTTC.

This clonotype was detected ten times or more. The genes are TRBV5-1 and TRBJ2-1; 7 bases fit TRBD2. Germline V gene data show CDR1 as SGHRS and CDR2 as YFSETQ. The CDR3 contains 15 residues. V lost 1 base and J lost 4; bases outside the gene matches: 5. This chain's CDR3 is CASSLSLAAYNEQFF. The CDR3 DNA reads as TGCGCCAGCAGCTTGTCCCTAGCGGCATACAATGAGCAGTTCTTC. Variable domain in full (rest from reference TRBV5-1 and TRBJ2-1): KAGVTQTPRYLIKTRGQQVTLSCSPISGHRSVSWYQQTPGQGLQFLFEYFSETQRNKGNFPGRFSGRQFSNSRSEMNVSTLELGDSALYLCASSLSLAAYNEQFFGPGTRLTVL.

Only a few counts were recorded for this clonotype. V gene TRBV4-3 combines with J gene TRBJ2-5; D unclear. Germline values: CDR1 LGHNA, CDR2 YSLEER. The V gene lost 0 bases and the J gene lost 4 bases, with 12 bases spanning the gap. CDR3 size: 15 residues. DNA of the CDR3: TGCGCCAGCAGCCAAGATCGTATCAGTACAGAGACCCAGTACTTC. Its translation: CASSQDRISTETQYF.

The V call is TRBV20-1, the J call TRBJ2-5, with D hard to call. Germline CDR1 reads DFQATT; CDR2 reads SNEGSKA (reference sequence). The length of the CDR3 is 12 residues. V was clipped by 3 bases and J by 7 bases, with 12 bases between them. The CDR3 nucleotides are TGCAGTGCTAGGGACCTACTATGGACCCAGTACTTC. It codes for CSARDLLWTQYF.

The chain recombines TRBV6-2 or TRBV6-3 with TRBJ2-7, with a weak D call TRBD2 (6 bases). Germline V gene data show CDR1 as MNHEY and CDR2 as SVGEGT. The CDR3 is made up of 16 amino acids. The ends were cut back, 0 bases at V and 0 bases at J, with 12 bases in the middle. CDR3 nucleotide sequence: TGTGCCAGCAGTTACTCGCACGGGACTTACTCCTACGAGCAGTACTTC. Protein sequence: CASSYSHGTYSYEQYF.

This clonotype was detected many times. This sequence joins TRBV2 and TRBJ2-7, with D perhaps matching TRBD1 or TRBD2 (6 bases each). Trimming pared 6 bases from V and 4 bases from J, leaving 19 bases between. Per the germline V gene, CDR1 is SNHLY and CDR2 is FYNNEI. CDR3 length: 15 residues. The CDR3 is CASSNPGGREYEQYF. CDR3 in DNA: TGTGCCAGCAGCAACCCCGGGGGCAGGGAGTACGAGCAGTACTTC.

This clonotype appeared many times. The chain uses TRBV7-2 and TRBJ1-2, with D tentatively TRBD1 (5 bases). The V end lost 4 bases, the J end lost 7 bases, and 13 bases lay between the germline ends. The CDR3 is made up of 13 amino acids. Germline V gene data show CDR1 as SGHTA and CDR2 as FQGNSA. CDR3 bases: TGTGCCAGCAGCTCCACGGGGGTGGGTGGCTACACCTTC. This translates into CASSSTGVGGYTF.

The V gene is TRBV12-3 or TRBV12-4, the J gene TRBJ2-1; D possibly uses TRBD1 or TRBD2 (5 bases each). V was pared by 5 bases and J by 0 bases, with 14 bases between. The CDR3 contains 16 residues. The CDR3 DNA reads as TGTGCCAGCAGTCCTCTCGGGGCCGACTCCTACAATGAGCAGTTCTTC. This sequence encodes CASSPLGADSYNEQFF.

This clonotype was counted a few times. The J gene is TRBJ2-5, the V gene TRBV7-6, with 9 bases lining up with TRBD2. Germline values: CDR1 SGHVS, CDR2 FNYEAQ. V trimming: 4 bases; J trimming: 2 bases; junction bases outside the gene matches: 8. The CDR3 is 16 residues long. The CDR3 protein is CASSSLSGGNQETQYF. The CDR3 DNA reads as TGTGCCAGCAGCTCACTGAGCGGGGGGAATCAAGAGACCCAGTACTTC.

This clonotype occurred a few times. The chain carries TRBV20-1 and TRBJ2-1; 9 positions match TRBD2. The length of the CDR3 is 15 residues. The ends lost 3 bases at V and 3 bases at J; junction bases unmatched: 6. The V gene's germline CDR1 is DFQATT and CDR2 SNEGSKA (reference sequence). The CDR3 sequence is CSARRSGRLYNEQFF. The CDR3 DNA is TGCAGTGCTAGGAGAAGCGGGAGGCTCTACAATGAGCAGTTCTTC.